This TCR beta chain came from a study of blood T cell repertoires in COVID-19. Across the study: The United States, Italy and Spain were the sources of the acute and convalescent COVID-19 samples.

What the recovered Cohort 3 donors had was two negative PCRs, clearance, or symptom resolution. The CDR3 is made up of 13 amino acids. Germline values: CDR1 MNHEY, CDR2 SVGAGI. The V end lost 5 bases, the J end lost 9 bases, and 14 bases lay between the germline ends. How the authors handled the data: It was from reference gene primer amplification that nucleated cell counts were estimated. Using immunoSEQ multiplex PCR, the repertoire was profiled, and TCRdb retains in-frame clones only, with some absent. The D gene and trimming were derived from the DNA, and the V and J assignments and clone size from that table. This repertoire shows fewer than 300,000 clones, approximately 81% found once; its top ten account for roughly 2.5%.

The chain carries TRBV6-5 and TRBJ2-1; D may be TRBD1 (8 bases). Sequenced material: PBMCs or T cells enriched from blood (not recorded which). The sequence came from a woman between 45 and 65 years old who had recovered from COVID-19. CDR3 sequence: CASSPNRGGEQFF. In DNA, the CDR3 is TGTGCCAGCAGTCCAAACAGGGGGGGTGAGCAGTTCTTC.